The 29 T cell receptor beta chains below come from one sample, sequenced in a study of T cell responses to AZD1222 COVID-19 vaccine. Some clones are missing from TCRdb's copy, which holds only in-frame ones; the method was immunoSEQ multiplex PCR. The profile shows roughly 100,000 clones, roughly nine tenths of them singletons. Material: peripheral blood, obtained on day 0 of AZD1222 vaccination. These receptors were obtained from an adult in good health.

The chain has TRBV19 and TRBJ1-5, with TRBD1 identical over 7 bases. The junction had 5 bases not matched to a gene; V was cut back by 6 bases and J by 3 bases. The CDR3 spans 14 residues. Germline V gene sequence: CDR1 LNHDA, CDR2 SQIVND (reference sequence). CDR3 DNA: TGTGCCAGTAGGATGGGACAGCTCAATCAGCCCCAGCATTTT. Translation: CASRMGQLNQPQHF.

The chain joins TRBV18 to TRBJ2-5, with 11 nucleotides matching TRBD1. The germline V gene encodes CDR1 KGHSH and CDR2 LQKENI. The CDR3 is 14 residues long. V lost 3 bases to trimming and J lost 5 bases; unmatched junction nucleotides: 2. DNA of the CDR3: TGTGCCAGCTCACCGGGACAGGGGGTGGAGACCCAGTACTTC. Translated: CASSPGQGVETQYF.

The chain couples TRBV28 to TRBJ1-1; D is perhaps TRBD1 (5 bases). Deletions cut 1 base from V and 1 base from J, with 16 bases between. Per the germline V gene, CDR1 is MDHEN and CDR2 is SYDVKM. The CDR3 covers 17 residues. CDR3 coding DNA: TGTGCCAGCAGTTTATATGATCGCGGGGCCGGGAACACTGAAGCTTTCTTT. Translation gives CASSLYDRGAGNTEAFF.

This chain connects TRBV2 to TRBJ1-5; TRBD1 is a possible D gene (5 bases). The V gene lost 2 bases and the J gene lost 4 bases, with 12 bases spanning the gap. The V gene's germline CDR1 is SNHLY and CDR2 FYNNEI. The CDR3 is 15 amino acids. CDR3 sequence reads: CASSERDFQNQPQHF. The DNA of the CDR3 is TGTGCCAGCAGTGAAAGGGACTTTCAGAATCAGCCCCAGCATTTT.

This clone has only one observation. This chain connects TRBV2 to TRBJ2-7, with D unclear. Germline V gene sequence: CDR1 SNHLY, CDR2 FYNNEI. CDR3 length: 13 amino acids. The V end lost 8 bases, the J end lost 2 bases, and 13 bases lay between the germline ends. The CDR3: CASGGVGTYEQYF. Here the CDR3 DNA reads TGTGCCAGCGGTGGGGTGGGGACCTACGAGCAGTACTTC.

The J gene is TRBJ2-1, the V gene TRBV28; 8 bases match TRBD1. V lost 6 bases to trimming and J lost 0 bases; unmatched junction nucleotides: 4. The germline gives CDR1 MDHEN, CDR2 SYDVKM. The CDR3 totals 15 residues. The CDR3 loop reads CASRWTGSSYNEQFF. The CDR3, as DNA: TGTGCCAGCAGGTGGACAGGGAGCTCCTACAATGAGCAGTTCTTC.

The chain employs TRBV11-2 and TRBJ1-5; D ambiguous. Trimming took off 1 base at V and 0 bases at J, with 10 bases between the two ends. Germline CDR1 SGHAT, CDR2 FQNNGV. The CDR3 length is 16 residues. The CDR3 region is CASSLAVRHSNQPQHF. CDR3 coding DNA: TGTGCCAGCAGCTTAGCTGTGCGGCATAGCAATCAGCCCCAGCATTTT.

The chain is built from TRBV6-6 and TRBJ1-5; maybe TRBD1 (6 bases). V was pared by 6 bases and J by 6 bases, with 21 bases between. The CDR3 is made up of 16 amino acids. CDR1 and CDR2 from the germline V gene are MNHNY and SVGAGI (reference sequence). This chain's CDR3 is CASSPPGGGGSQPQHF. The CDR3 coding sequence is TGTGCCAGCAGCCCTCCCGGCGGGGGCGGGAGTCAGCCCCAGCATTTT.

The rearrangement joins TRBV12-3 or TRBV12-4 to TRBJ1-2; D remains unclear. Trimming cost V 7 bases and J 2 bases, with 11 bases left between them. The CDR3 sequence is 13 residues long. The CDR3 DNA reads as TGTGCCAGCAACCCTCTCGGAAACTATGGCTACACCTTC. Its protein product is CASNPLGNYGYTF.

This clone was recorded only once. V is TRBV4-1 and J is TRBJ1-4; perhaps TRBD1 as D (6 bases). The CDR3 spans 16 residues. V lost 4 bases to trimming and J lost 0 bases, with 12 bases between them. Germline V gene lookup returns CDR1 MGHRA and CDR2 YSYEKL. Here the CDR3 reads CASSPGQIATNEKLFF. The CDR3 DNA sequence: TGCGCCAGCAGCCCCGGACAGATTGCAACTAATGAAAAACTGTTTTTT.

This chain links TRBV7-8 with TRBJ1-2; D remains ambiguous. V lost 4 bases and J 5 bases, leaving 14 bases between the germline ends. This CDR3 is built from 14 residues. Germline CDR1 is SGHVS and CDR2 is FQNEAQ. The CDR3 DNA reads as TGTGCCAGCAGCTCAGAGACGGCAGATTATGGCTACACCTTC. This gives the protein CASSSETADYGYTF.

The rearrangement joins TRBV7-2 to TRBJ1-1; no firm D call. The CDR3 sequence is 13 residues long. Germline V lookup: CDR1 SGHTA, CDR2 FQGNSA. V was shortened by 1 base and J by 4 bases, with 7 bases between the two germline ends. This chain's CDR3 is CASSLVLSTEAFF. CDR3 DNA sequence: TGTGCCAGCAGCTTAGTGTTGAGCACTGAAGCTTTCTTT.

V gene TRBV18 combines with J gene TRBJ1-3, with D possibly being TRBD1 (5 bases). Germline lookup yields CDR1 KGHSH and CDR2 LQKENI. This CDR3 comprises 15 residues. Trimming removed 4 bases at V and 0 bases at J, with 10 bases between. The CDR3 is CASSRDSDSGNTIYF. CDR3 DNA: TGTGCCAGCTCACGGGACTCCGACTCTGGAAACACCATATATTTT.

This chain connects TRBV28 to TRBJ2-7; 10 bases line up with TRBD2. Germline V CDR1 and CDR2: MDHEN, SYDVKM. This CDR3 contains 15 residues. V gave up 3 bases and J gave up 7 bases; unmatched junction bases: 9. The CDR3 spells CASSLLAGDDEEQYF. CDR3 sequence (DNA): TGTGCCAGCAGTTTGCTAGCGGGGGATGATGAGGAGCAGTACTTC.

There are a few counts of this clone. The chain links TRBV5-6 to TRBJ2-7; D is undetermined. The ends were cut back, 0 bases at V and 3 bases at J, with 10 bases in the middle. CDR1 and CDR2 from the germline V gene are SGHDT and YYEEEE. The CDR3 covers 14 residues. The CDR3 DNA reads TGTGCCAGCAGCTTGGACGGACGGAACTACGAGCAGTACTTC. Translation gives CASSLDGRNYEQYF.

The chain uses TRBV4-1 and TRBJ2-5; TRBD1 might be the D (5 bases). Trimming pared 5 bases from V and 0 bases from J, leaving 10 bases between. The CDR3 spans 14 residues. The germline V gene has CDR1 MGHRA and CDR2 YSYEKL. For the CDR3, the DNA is TGCGCCAGCAGCTTGCCGACAGACCAAGAGACCCAGTACTTC. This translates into CASSLPTDQETQYF.

CDR3: CASSLRDSSYEQYF. The CDR3 region has the DNA TGTGCCAGCAGCCTCAGGGACAGCTCCTACGAGCAGTACTTC. The chain combines TRBV14 with TRBJ2-7, with TRBD1 matching 7 bases. J was trimmed by 0 bases and V by 4 bases; bases with no gene match: 3. The length of the CDR3 is 14 residues. The germline V gene encodes CDR1 SGHDN and CDR2 FVKESK.

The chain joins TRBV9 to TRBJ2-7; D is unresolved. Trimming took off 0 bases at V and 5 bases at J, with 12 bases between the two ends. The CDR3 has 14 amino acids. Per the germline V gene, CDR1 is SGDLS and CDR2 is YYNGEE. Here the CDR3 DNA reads TGTGCCAGCAGCGTAGCCCCAGATCAGAACGAGCAGTACTTC. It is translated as CASSVAPDQNEQYF.

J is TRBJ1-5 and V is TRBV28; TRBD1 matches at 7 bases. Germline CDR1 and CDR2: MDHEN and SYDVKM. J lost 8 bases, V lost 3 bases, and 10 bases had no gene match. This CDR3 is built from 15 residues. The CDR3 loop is CASSLGQGDWEPQHF. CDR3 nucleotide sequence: TGTGCCAGCAGTTTGGGGCAGGGGGATTGGGAGCCCCAGCATTTT.

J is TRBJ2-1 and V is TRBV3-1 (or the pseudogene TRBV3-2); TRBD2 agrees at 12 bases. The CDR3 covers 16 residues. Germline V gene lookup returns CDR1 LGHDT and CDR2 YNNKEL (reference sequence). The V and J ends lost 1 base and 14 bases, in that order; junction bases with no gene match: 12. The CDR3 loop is CASSQVAPSGGALEFF. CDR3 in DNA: TGTGCCAGCAGCCAAGTAGCGCCTAGCGGGGGGGCGTTGGAGTTCTTC.

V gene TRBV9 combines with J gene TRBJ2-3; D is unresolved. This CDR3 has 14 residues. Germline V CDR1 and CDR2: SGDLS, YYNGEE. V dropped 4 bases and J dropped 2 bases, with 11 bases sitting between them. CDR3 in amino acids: CASSPEVITDTQYF. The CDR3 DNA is TGTGCCAGCAGCCCTGAGGTGATCACAGATACGCAGTATTTT.

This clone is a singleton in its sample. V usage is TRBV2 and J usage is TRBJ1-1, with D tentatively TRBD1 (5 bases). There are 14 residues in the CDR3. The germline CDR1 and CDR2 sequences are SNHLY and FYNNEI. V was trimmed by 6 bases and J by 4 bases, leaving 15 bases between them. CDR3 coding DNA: TGTGCCAGCAGGAAGCAGGGTTTAAGCACTGAAGCTTTCTTT. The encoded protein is CASRKQGLSTEAFF.

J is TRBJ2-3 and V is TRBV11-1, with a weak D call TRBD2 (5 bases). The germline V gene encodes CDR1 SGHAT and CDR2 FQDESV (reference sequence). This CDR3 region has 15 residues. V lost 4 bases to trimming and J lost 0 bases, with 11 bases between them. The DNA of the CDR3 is TGTGCCAGCAGCTCCGATAGCGCTAGCACAGATACGCAGTATTTT. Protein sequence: CASSSDSASTDTQYF.

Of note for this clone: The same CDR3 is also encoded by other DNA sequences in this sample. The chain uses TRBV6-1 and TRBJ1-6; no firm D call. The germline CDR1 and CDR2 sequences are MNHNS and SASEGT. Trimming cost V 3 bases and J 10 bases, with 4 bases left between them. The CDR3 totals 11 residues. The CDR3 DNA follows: TGTGCCAGCAGTGAGTGGTCACCCCTCCACTTT. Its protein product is CASSEWSPLHF.

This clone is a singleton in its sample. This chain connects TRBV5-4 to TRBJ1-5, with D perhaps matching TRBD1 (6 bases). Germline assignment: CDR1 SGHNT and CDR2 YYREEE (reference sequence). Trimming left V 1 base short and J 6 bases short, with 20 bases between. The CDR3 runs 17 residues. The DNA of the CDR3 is TGTGCCAGCAGCTTGTTTCCGGGTCGGGGGCACGGTCAGCCCCAGCATTTT. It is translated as CASSLFPGRGHGQPQHF.

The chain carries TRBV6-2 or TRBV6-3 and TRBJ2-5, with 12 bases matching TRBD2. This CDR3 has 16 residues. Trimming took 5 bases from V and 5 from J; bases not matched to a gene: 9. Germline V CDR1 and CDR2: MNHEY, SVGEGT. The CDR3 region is CASSNPSGGAVETQYF. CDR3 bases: TGTGCCAGCAGTAACCCTAGCGGGGGGGCCGTTGAGACCCAGTACTTC.

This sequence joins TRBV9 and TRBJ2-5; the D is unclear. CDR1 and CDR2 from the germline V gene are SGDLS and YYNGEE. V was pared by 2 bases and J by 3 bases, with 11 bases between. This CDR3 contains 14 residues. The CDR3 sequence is CASSVGSQKETQYF. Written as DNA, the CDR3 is TGTGCCAGCAGCGTGGGCAGTCAAAAAGAGACCCAGTACTTC.

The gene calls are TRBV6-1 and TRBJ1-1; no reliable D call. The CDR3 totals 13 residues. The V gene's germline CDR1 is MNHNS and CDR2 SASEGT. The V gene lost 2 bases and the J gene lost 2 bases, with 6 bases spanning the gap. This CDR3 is CASSERGNTEAFF. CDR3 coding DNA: TGTGCCAGCAGTGAACGGGGAAACACTGAAGCTTTCTTT.

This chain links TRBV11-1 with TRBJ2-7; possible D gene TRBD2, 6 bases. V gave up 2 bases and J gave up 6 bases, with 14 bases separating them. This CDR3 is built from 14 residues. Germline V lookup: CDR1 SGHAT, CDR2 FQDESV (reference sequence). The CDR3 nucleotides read TGTGCCAGCAGCTTATCCGGGGGTGCGGGCGAGCAGTACTTC. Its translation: CASSLSGGAGEQYF.